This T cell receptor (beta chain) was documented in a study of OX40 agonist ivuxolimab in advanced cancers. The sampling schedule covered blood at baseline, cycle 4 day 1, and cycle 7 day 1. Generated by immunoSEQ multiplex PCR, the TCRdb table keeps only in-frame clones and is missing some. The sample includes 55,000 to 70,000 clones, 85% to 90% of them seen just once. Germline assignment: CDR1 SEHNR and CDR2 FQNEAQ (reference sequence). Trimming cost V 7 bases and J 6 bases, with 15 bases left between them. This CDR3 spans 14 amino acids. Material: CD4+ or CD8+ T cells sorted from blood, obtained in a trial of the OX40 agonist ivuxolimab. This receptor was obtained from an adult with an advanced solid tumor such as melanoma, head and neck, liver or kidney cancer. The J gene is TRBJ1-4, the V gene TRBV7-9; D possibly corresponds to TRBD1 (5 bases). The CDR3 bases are TGTGCCAGCAACCGGGGGGGTTCCCATGAAAAACTGTTTTTT. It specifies CASNRGGSHEKLFF.